The 19 T cell receptor beta chains below all came from one sample that was sequenced in a study of blood T cell repertoires in COVID-19. Produced via immunoSEQ multiplex PCR; TCRdb's table is partial and in-frame only. In the table there are more than 250,000 clones, approximately 85% of which are singletons. Sequenced: peripheral blood. These receptors were collected from a woman aged 45-59 years with acute or convalescent COVID-19.

The chain recombines TRBV4-2 with TRBJ2-7; 8 bases line up with TRBD1. Germline assignment: CDR1 LGHNA and CDR2 YNFKEQ. The CDR3 consists of 16 residues. The J segment lost 4 bases and the V segment lost 0 bases, leaving 8 bases of the junction unmatched. CDR3 region: CASSQDYGTGLYEQYF. CDR3 bases: TGTGCCAGCAGCCAAGATTATGGGACAGGTTTATACGAGCAGTACTTC.

This rearrangement joins TRBV15 to TRBJ2-5; TRBD1 aligns across 9 bases. The V and J ends lost 6 bases and 4 bases, in that order; junction bases with no gene match: 3. Germline CDR1 is LNHNV and CDR2 is YYDKDF (reference sequence). This CDR3 has 13 residues. CDR3 sequence reads: CATRKTGGETQYF. In DNA, the CDR3 is TGTGCCACCAGAAAGACAGGGGGAGAGACCCAGTACTTC.

A few counts support this clone. The rearrangement uses TRBV6-5 and TRBJ1-4; 7 bases agree with TRBD1. The length of the CDR3 is 16 residues. The germline V gene has CDR1 MNHEY and CDR2 SVGAGI. J lost 0 bases, V lost 4 bases, and 5 bases had no gene match. Here the CDR3 DNA reads TGTGCCAGCAGTTCGGGACAGTTAGCAACTAATGAAAAACTGTTTTTT. It is translated as CASSSGQLATNEKLFF.

The genes are TRBV6-5 and TRBJ2-1; D gene ambiguous. There are 13 residues in the CDR3. Trimming took 6 bases from V and 4 from J, leaving 10 bases between them. CDR1 and CDR2 from the germline V gene are MNHEY and SVGAGI. CDR3 region: CASSYPGYNEQFF. The DNA for the CDR3 is TGTGCCAGCAGCTACCCCGGTTACAATGAGCAGTTCTTC.

DNA of the CDR3: TGTGCCAGCAGTTTGGGGGACAGGTTTGAAAAACTGTTTTTT. Translating gives CASSLGDRFEKLFF. The chain has TRBV28 and TRBJ1-4, with TRBD1 identical over 8 bases. CDR1 is MDHEN, CDR2 SYDVKM, per germline. CDR3 length: 14 residues. The J segment lost 7 bases and the V segment lost 3 bases, leaving 4 bases of the junction unmatched.

The genes are TRBV28 and TRBJ2-7, with a weak D call TRBD2 (5 bases). Trimming removed 8 bases from V and 9 bases from J, with 17 bases in between. The CDR3 has 12 residues. Looked up from germline, CDR1 is MDHEN and CDR2 is SYDVKM. CDR3 in amino acids: CASRSLDRGQYF. CDR3 coding DNA: TGTGCCAGCCGGAGTCTCGATCGGGGGCAGTACTTC. The whole variable domain, filled in from reference TRBV28 and TRBJ2-7, reads DVKVTQSSRYLVKRTGEKVFLECVQDMDHENMFWYRQDPGLGLRLIYFSYDVKMKEKGDIPEGYSVSREKKERFSLILESASTNQTSMYLCASRSLDRGQYFGPGTRLTVT.

V is TRBV27 and J is TRBJ2-1; TRBD2 agrees at 9 bases. The CDR3 is made up of 17 amino acids. V shed 4 bases and J 2 bases; nucleotides not matched to a gene: 9. CDR1 and CDR2 from the germline V gene are MNHEY and SMNVEV (reference sequence). CDR3 residues: CASSSPSTSGPYNEQFF. CDR3 DNA: TGTGCCAGCAGTTCCCCCTCGACTAGCGGACCCTACAATGAGCAGTTCTTC.

The chain couples TRBV18 to TRBJ2-3, with TRBD2 as a possible D gene (5 bases). This CDR3 has 17 residues. The ends were cut back, 3 bases at V and 0 bases at J, with 16 bases in the middle. CDR1 is KGHSH and CDR2 is LQKENI in the germline V gene. The CDR3 loop is CASSPPTGYSSTDTQYF. The DNA for the CDR3 is TGTGCCAGCTCACCCCCCACGGGGTACTCTAGCACAGATACGCAGTATTTT. Complete variable domain (other parts from reference TRBV18 and TRBJ2-3): NAGVMQNPRHLVRRRGQEARLRCSPMKGHSHVYWYRQLPEEGLKFMVYLQKENIIDESGMPKERFSAEFPKEGPSILRIQQVVRGDSAAYFCASSPPTGYSSTDTQYFGPGTRLTVL.

The J gene is TRBJ1-4, the V gene TRBV5-1; D might be TRBD1 (6 bases). The CDR3 is 15 amino acids. The germline V and J ends were trimmed by 2 bases and 7 bases, with 15 bases remaining between them. The germline CDR1 and CDR2 sequences are SGHRS and YFSETQ. The CDR3 region is CASSFTGPASEKLFF. CDR3 DNA: TGCGCCAGCAGCTTTACAGGGCCTGCTAGTGAAAAACTGTTTTTT.

The chain uses TRBV5-4 and TRBJ1-4; possible D gene TRBD1, 6 bases. The CDR3 sequence is 15 residues long. V was pared by 1 base and J by 4 bases, with 11 bases between. CDR1 and CDR2 from the germline V gene are SGHNT and YYREEE (reference sequence). In DNA form, the CDR3 reads TGTGCCAGCAGCTTGAAGACAGGCCTTAATGAAAAACTGTTTTTT. It yields the protein CASSLKTGLNEKLFF.

CDR3 region: CASGQSNYGYTF. The CDR3, as DNA: TGTGCCAGCGGGCAGTCTAACTATGGCTACACCTTC. The J gene is TRBJ1-2, the V gene TRBV2, with D hard to call. Germline V gene sequence: CDR1 SNHLY, CDR2 FYNNEI. The CDR3 spans 12 residues. The V gene lost 8 bases and the J gene lost 0 bases, with 7 bases spanning the gap.

Written as DNA, the CDR3 is TGTGCCATAAAAGGGAGGACTGAAGCTTTCTTT. Translated: CAIKGRTEAFF. The gene calls are TRBV28 and TRBJ1-1, with no clear D. Trimming stripped 10 bases from V and 5 bases from J, with 11 bases between. The CDR3 runs to 11 residues. Germline V gene data show CDR1 as MDHEN and CDR2 as SYDVKM. Combining the CDR3 with reference TRBV28 and TRBJ1-1 gives the whole variable domain DVKVTQSSRYLVKRTGEKVFLECVQDMDHENMFWYRQDPGLGLRLIYFSYDVKMKEKGDIPEGYSVSREKKERFSLILESASTNQTSMYLCAIKGRTEAFFGQGTRLTVV.

The gene calls are TRBV30 and TRBJ2-7; D may be TRBD1 (5 bases). Deletions cut 4 bases from V and 5 bases from J, with 18 bases between. This CDR3 has 14 residues. Looked up from germline, CDR1 is GTSNPN and CDR2 is SVGIG (reference sequence). CDR3: CAWTRPGALHEQYF. The CDR3 DNA follows: TGTGCCTGGACCCGACCTGGGGCTTTACACGAGCAGTACTTC.

This rearrangement joins TRBV19 to TRBJ1-6; no definite D call. The CDR3 loop spans 14 amino acids. Trimming took 7 bases from V and 9 from J, leaving 16 bases between them. In germline, CDR1 is LNHDA, CDR2 SQIVND (reference sequence). The CDR3 sequence: CASTEGPRVSPLHF. In nucleotides, the CDR3 is TGTGCCAGTACTGAAGGGCCGAGGGTTTCACCCCTCCACTTT.

The rearrangement links TRBV10-3 to TRBJ2-3; TRBD2 agrees at 14 bases. This CDR3 spans 16 amino acids. Germline V gene sequence: CDR1 ENHRY, CDR2 SYGVKD. After removal of 8 bases from V and 3 bases from J, the junction contained 7 bases not matched to a gene. The CDR3, as DNA: TGTGCCATCGCCGGGACTAGCGGGAGAGGGACAGATACGCAGTATTTT. Amino acids: CAIAGTSGRGTDTQYF.

The rearrangement uses TRBV20-1 and TRBJ2-1; 8 bases map to TRBD2. This CDR3 contains 14 residues. J gave up 7 bases and V 3 bases, and 8 bases lay outside the gene matches. Germline V gene sequence: CDR1 DFQATT, CDR2 SNEGSKA (reference sequence). CDR3 in amino acids: CSASSPGTRNEQFF. The CDR3 nucleotides are TGCAGTGCTAGTTCCCCCGGGACTAGAAATGAGCAGTTCTTC.

The chain has TRBV6-5 and TRBJ1-1; D uncertain. The CDR3 runs to 13 residues. Trimming removed 4 bases from V and 1 base from J, with 7 bases in between. Germline CDR1 is MNHEY and CDR2 is SVGAGI. The CDR3 region has the DNA TGTGCCAGCAGTTGGAACAGGAACACTGAAGCTTTCTTT. It encodes CASSWNRNTEAFF.

The chain links TRBV24-1 to TRBJ2-4; TRBD1 matches at 12 bases. Germline trimming cut 1 base from V and 6 bases from J; bases unmatched to any gene: 3. Germline assignment: CDR1 KGHDR and CDR2 SFDVKD. This CDR3 is 16 amino acids long. The CDR3 is CATSDFKGQGANIQYF. The CDR3 DNA is TGTGCCACCAGTGATTTTAAGGGACAGGGGGCAAACATTCAGTACTTC.

This clone was seen just once. The V call is TRBV27, the J call TRBJ2-7; the D gene is possibly TRBD2 (5 bases). The CDR3 extends over 13 amino acids. The germline gives CDR1 MNHEY, CDR2 SMNVEV (reference sequence). V was cut by 7 bases and J by 2 bases, with 12 bases left in between. This CDR3 reads CASMDSRTYEQYF. Written as DNA, the CDR3 is TGTGCCAGCATGGACTCTAGAACCTACGAGCAGTACTTC.